These T cell receptor beta chains were read from a single sample in a study of blood T cells in healthy people across ages. Each CDR3 protein is one row after TCRdb ran MiXCR on the 5' RACE reads. Of hundreds of thousands of distinct CDR3 sequences listed, roughly 48% are singletons. The sequenced sample consisted of blood. These receptor sequences come from a man younger than 40 in good health. CDR3s include the opening cysteine and the closing phenylalanine or tryptophan. D genes are given only for firm matches. The listing skips clone size in some rows; elsewhere it reads once, few, many or a size class.

TRBD2,TRBJ2-3,TRBV7-2,-,CASSLGTSGGNTDTQYF,TGTGCCAGCAGCTTAGGGACTAGCGGGGGAAACACAGATACGCAGTATTTT
TRBD1,TRBJ1-2,TRBV5-1,few,CASSSRTTGAYGYTF,TGCGCCAGCAGCTCCCGGACAACAGGGGCCTATGGCTACACCTTC
TRBD2,TRBJ2-3,TRBV28,few,CASRAFSGSSTDTQYF,TGTGCCAGCAGAGCTTTTAGCGGGTCTAGCACAGATACGCAGTATTTT
TRBD1,TRBJ2-7,TRBV6-2/TRBV6-3,few,CASSYSGTGGDEQYF,TGTGCCAGCAGTTACTCCGGGACAGGGGGTGACGAGCAGTACTTC
-,TRBJ2-7,TRBV7-6,-,CASSFRTDTYEQYF,TGTGCCAGCAGCTTCCGGACAGACACCTACGAGCAGTACTTC
TRBD1,TRBJ1-1,TRBV12-3/TRBV12-4,-,CASSPGQGSRFF,TGTGCCAGCAGTCCCGGACAGGGGAGTCGTTTCTTT
-,TRBJ2-7,TRBV20-1,-,CSAASRYYEQYF,TGCAGTGCTGCGTCTCGGTACTACGAGCAGTACTTC
-,TRBJ1-1,TRBV20-1,few,CSASWTAINTEAFF,TGCAGTGCTTCCTGGACAGCTATTAACACTGAAGCTTTCTTT
TRBD1,TRBJ2-2,TRBV7-2,-,CASSFQAGTGNTGELFF,TGTGCCAGCAGCTTTCAAGCCGGGACAGGGAACACCGGGGAGCTGTTTTTT
-,TRBJ2-7,TRBV7-9,-,CASSLAGYYEQYF,TGTGCCAGCAGCTTAGCGGGGTACTACGAGCAGTACTTC
-,TRBJ2-7,TRBV6-6,-,CASSGWDEQYF,TGTGCCAGCAGTGGTTGGGACGAGCAGTACTTC
-,TRBJ1-3,TRBV6-1,-,CASRPASRDSGNTIYF,TGTGCCAGCAGACCAGCGAGCCGCGACTCTGGAAACACCATATATTTT
-,TRBJ1-2,TRBV6-5,few,CASSAPGERYGYTF,TGTGCCAGCAGTGCCCCGGGGGAAAGATATGGCTACACCTTC
TRBD1,TRBJ1-6,TRBV28,-,CASSPQTGINSPLHF,TGTGCCAGCAGTCCCCAGACAGGGATTAATTCACCCCTCCACTTT
-,TRBJ2-6,TRBV5-5,-,CASRSSGSSGANVLTF,TGTGCCAGCAGGTCGTCAGGTAGCTCTGGGGCCAACGTCCTGACTTTC
-,TRBJ1-6,TRBV20-1,few,CSARDLFHSPLHF,TGCAGTGCTAGAGATTTGTTCCATTCACCCCTCCACTTT
TRBD1,TRBJ1-1,TRBV4-2,few,CASSQVGQGDSAFF,TGTGCCAGCAGCCAAGTTGGCCAGGGGGATTCAGCTTTCTTT
-,TRBJ2-5,TRBV4-1,-,CASSPLSQETQYF,TGCGCCAGCAGCCCCCTGAGTCAAGAGACCCAGTACTTC
TRBD2,TRBJ2-1,TRBV28,few,CASNPPSGGDEQFF,TGTGCCAGCAACCCCCCTAGCGGGGGCGATGAGCAGTTCTTC
TRBD1,TRBJ2-7,TRBV20-1,few,CSASRGQGADEQYF,TGCAGTGCTAGTCGTGGACAGGGGGCAGACGAGCAGTACTTC
-,TRBJ2-1,TRBV6-2/TRBV6-3,-,CASSYIGRVSYNEQFF,TGTGCCAGCAGTTATATCGGCAGGGTTTCCTACAATGAGCAGTTCTTC
TRBD1,TRBJ2-1,TRBV5-6,-,CASSLGLRQGGNEQFF,TGTGCCAGCAGCTTGGGGCTGAGACAGGGCGGGAATGAGCAGTTCTTC
-,TRBJ2-7,TRBV11-3,-,CASSPHFTEQYF,TGTGCCAGCAGCCCGCACTTCACCGAGCAGTACTTC
-,TRBJ2-1,TRBV15,few,CATGRSSYNEQFF,TGTGCCACCGGAAGAAGCTCTTACAATGAGCAGTTCTTC
TRBD1,TRBJ1-2,TRBV6-4,-,CASSDSRDSRLYGYTF,TGTGCCAGCAGTGACTCTCGGGACAGTAGGCTTTATGGCTACACCTTC
-,TRBJ2-5,TRBV6-6,many,CASSWTGETQYF,TGTGCCAGCAGTTGGACTGGAGAGACCCAGTACTTC
-,TRBJ2-7,TRBV28,-,CASSLGSSGDYEQYF,TGTGCCAGCAGTTTAGGCAGCTCCGGCGACTACGAGCAGTACTTC